This T cell receptor (beta chain) originates from a study of response to subunit inactivated influenza vaccine. The germline V gene encodes CDR1 MNHEY and CDR2 SMNVEV (reference sequence). Trimming stripped 5 bases from V and 6 bases from J, with 17 bases between. The CDR3 length is 15 residues. One entry per CDR3 protein, called by TCRdb with MiXCR from the RT-PCR reads. Of hundreds of thousands of distinct CDR3 sequences in the sample, 10% to 12% were seen once. A further study also used this sample, focusing on T cells expressing NK-cell markers. This second study says: TCR beta libraries carry UMIs added by 5'RACE template switching. Repertoires of TCR beta were obtained from T cells sorted as CD3+CD56+NKG2C+, CD3+CD56+NKG2C- and CD3+CD56-NKG2C+. Clarity on HCMV specificity was lacking for the expanded NKG2C+ T cell clones.

Sequences were derived from PBMCs from blood, sampled on the day of vaccination. The receptor's source is a man aged 50-59 years who received an inactivated influenza vaccine. The genes are TRBV27 and TRBJ2-1; D is possibly TRBD2 (6 bases). The CDR3 loop is CASSPPRLGSNEQFF. CDR3 nucleotide sequence: TGTGCCAGCAGTCCACCTAGACTAGGGAGCAATGAGCAGTTCTTC.